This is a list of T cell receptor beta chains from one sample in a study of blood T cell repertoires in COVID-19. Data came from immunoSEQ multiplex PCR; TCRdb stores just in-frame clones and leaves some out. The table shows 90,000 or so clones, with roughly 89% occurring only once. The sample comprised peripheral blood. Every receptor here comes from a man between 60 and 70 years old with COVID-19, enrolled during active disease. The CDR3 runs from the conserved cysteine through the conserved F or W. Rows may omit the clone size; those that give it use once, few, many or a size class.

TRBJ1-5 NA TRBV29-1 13 CSVGDGFNQPQHF
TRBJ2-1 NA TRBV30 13 CAWAPGLAGDKFF
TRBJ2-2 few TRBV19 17 CASSMKGAWEATGELFF
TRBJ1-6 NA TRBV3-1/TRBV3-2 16 CASSRWGEGYNSPLHF
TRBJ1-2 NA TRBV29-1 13 CSAGDRGRFGYTF
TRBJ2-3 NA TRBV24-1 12 CATSGQGRAQYF
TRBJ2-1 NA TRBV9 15 CASSVEPGGPEEQFF
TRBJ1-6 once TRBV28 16 CASRIEAGRRNSPLHF
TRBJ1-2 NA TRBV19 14 CASNPRTGYYGYTF
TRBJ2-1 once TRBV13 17 CASSLGLGLAGYNEQFF
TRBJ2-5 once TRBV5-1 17 CASSFPLEGAQRETQYF
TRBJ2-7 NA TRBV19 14 CASRWTGEDREQYF
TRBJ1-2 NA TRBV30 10 CAGKGNGYTF
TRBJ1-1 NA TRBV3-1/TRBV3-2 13 CASSYTGSTEAFF
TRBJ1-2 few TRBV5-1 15 CASSVILTGRDGYTF
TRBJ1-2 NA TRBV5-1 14 CASSLDTHGDGYTF
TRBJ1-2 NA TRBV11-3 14 CASSFWGSDYGYTF
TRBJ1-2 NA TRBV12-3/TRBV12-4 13 CASGATSADGYTF
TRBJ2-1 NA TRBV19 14 CASSIDSDYNEQFF
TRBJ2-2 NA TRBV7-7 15 CASSTGTSPTGELFF
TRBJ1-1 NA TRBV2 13 CASSEGENTEAFF
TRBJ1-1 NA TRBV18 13 CASSPLGAPEAFF
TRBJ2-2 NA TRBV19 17 CASSTPGQGGNTGELFF
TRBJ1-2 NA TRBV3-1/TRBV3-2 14 CASSPQGDVAGYTF
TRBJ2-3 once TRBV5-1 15 CASSASGSRSDTQYF
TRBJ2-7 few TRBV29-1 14 CSVEETRQSYEQYF
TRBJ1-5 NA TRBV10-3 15 CAISEPGQGKQPQHF
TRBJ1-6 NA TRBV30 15 CAWSLDRGVASPLHF